A single T cell receptor (beta chain) is shown here with its context. Its binding antigen is unknown. Per-nucleotide qualities are absent, and no much larger clonotype sits a single base away. This sample was taken from a study of cytomegalovirus exposure and HLA in healthy donors (dated by TCRdb to 2016 to 2017). A note on the overall study: The roughly 700 repertoires of the first cohort and the 95 to 150 validation repertoires were produced on the same platform, according to a later analysis. The aim of the study was to test whether cataloging public T cell receptors could identify signatures of past pathogen exposure. Along with the approximately 700-subject first cohort, a separate validation cohort of over a hundred different subjects was used. To predict cytomegalovirus infection status, the study brought together high-throughput TCR immunosequencing, statistical association of individual TCRs with disease status, and machine learning. The full study reports these points: A later analysis found that TCRs clustered in the first cohort also tended to co-occur in the roughly 120 validation repertoires, with 90% to 95% of cluster scores above 0. The validation cohort had no HLA typing available for a later analysis, so co-occurrence within that cohort was assessed over all 130 or so repertoires. Three of the identified cytomegalovirus-associated TCR beta chains were confirmed in vitro to be specific for cytomegalovirus antigens. In the study, some 180 TCR beta chains were listed as associated with cytomegalovirus. The authors suggested that the approach could potentially be generalized to other disease states and immunological phenotypes. Cytomegalovirus status was reported to be diagnosed by the classifier with high specificity and sensitivity in both the original and validation cohorts. Most TCR sequences were observed very rarely across donors, whereas some public TCRs were present in many individuals.

Donors formed part of the validation cohort, which comprised over a hundred subjects and was distinct from the first cohort of 690 or so subjects. Sequences MNHEY (CDR1) and SMNVEV (CDR2) are obtained from the germline V gene (reference sequence). Clipping removes 3 bases from V and 6 bases from J, with 6 as the unmatched junction base count. The CDR3 sequence holds 15 residues, the cysteine and phenylalanine included. Only the CDR3 region is kept as DNA, spanning 45 bases read in frame from base 1. Libraries were prepared through the immunoSEQ multiplex PCR assay. In the original analysis: A statistical classification framework was developed to diagnose cytomegalovirus status using the catalog of TCR beta chain sequences. The table was pulled from immuneACCESS by TCRdb, which kept in-frame rearrangements only. Such tables lose some clones; where checked, under half of the loss comes from unresolved V genes, and the rest has no known cause. V, J and clone size were drawn from that table, and D and trimming were deduced from the DNA. The sample records about 110,000 clones, more than 75% of which are singletons. 1.4% to 1.5% of the sample rests with the top ten.

The sequencing input was PBMCs. The chain couples TRBV27 to TRBJ2-1, with 9 middle bases fitting TRBD2. The sequence came from a woman aged 25 to 45 in good health and CMV-seropositive. The CDR3 has the sequence CASSFGGGAGNEQFF. The nucleotide sequence is given as TGTGCCAGCAGTTTCGGCGGGGGGGCCGGCAATGAGCAGTTCTTC.